Detailed here is one T cell receptor beta chain. Its specificity is unknown. An end of the junction differs from the germline gene, which may be a read error. Three rounds of nested PCR, following a modified ARM-PCR protocol, produced the TCRbeta library. TCRdb ran MiXCR on the multiplex PCR reads and lists one entry per CDR3 protein. The sample yields 110,000 or so distinct CDR3 sequences, approximately 82% seen once. The data were obtained in a study of tumor and adjacent non-tumor tissue in lung cancer. Across the whole study: Patients comprised 12 adenocarcinoma, 2 squamous cell carcinoma and 1 small cell lung cancer.

RNA was extracted from bulk tissue without any cell sorting. Newly diagnosed lung cancer patients had thoracic surgery in China, August–November 2014, without prior chemotherapy. Study outcomes and limitations: TCR diversity was significantly greater in tumor than normal lung tissue. Tumor repertoires had a smaller top 100 clone share than normal lung.

The CDR3 has 15 amino acids. Germline V gives CDR1 MNHNS, CDR2 SASEGT. This clonotype originated in a woman in her sixties with non-small cell lung cancer. The sample was lung tumor tissue. The chain couples TRBV6-1 to TRBJ1-2, with a possible D match to TRBD1 (6 bases). The CDR3 here is CASSGTGFINYGYTF. CDR3 coding DNA: TGTGCCAGCAGTGGAACAGGGTTTATCAACTATGGCTACACGTTC.